The clone carrying this T cell receptor (beta chain) was counted many times. RNA transcripts provided the template for amplifying TCR beta CDR3 regions. HTBI-primed first-round RT-PCR preceded second-round multiplex PCR. Using its own MiXCR run on the multiplex PCR reads, TCRdb lists one record per CDR3 protein. This table holds 150,000 or so distinct CDR3 sequences, 35% to 50% found once. No donor had other autoimmune disease, uncontrolled infection, pregnancy or lactation. This CDR3 has 14 residues. Trimming removed 5 bases at V and 2 bases at J, with 13 bases between. Germline loops: CDR1 MNHEY, CDR2 SMNVEV (reference sequence). The sample is drawn from a study of Graves' ophthalmopathy and Graves' hyperthyroidism.

This TCR came from a man between 25 and 39 years old with Graves' ophthalmopathy. Sequenced sample: peripheral blood. V and J are TRBV27 and TRBJ2-7, with D uncertain. The CDR3 DNA reads as TGTGCCAGCAGTAGTAACAGAGGCGCCTACGAGCAGTACTTC. It yields the protein CASSSNRGAYEQYF.